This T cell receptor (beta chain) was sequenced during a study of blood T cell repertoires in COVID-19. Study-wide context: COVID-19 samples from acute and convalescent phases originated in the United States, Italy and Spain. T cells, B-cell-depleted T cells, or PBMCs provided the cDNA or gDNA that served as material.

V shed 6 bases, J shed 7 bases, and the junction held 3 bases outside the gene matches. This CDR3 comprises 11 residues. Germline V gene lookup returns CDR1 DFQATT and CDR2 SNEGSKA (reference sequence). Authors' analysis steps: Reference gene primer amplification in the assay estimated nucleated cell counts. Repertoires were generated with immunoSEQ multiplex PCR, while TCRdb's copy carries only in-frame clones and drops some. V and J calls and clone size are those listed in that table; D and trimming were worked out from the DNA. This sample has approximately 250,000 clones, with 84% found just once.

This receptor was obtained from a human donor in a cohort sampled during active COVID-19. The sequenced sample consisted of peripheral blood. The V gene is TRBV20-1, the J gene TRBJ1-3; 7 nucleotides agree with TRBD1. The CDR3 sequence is CSATDRNTIYF. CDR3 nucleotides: TGCAGTGCCACGGACAGGAACACCATATATTTT.